This T cell receptor (beta chain) was documented in a study of shared clonotypes between healthy human individuals. A note on this clone: Antigen unknown.

Study results and caveats: When naive CD4 clonotypes were compared across a few donors, around 5% were shared. Larger richness was generally estimated for naive than memory subsets.

The method was immunoSEQ multiplex PCR; TCRdb's version includes in-frame clones alone and lacks a portion of them. The table lists roughly 2,300,000 clones, roughly 92% of them singletons. The CDR3 runs to 14 residues. Between the trimmed V and J ends, which lost 2 bases and 7 bases, there was a span of 12 bases. Looked up from germline, CDR1 is SGHAT and CDR2 is FQNNGV. What was sequenced was naive CD4+ T cells from PBMCs. Subset defined: CD45RA+ positively selected. The rearrangement joins TRBV11-2 to TRBJ2-1; D is perhaps TRBD2 (6 bases). This TCR was sampled from a man younger than 35 in good health. Some clones in this sample may be carry-over from other donors' samples. CDR3 bases: TGTGCCAGCAGCTTATTTCGGGAGCGGAATGAGCAGTTCTTC. As protein: CASSLFRERNEQFF.